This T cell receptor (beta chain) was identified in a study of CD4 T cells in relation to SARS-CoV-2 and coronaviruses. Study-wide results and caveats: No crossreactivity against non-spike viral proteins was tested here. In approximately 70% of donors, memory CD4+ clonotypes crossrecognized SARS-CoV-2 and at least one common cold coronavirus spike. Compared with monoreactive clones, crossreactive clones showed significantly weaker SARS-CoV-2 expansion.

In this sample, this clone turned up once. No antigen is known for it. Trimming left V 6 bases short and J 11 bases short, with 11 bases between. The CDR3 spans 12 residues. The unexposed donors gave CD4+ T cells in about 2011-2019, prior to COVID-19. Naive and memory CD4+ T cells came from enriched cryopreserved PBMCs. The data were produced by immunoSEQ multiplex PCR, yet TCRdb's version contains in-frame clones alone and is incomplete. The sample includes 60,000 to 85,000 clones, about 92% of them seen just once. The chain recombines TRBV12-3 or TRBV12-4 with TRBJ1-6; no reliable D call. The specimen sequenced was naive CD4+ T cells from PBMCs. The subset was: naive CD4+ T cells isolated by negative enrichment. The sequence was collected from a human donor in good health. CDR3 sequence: CASSLPEAPLHF. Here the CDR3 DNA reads TGTGCCAGCAGCCTGCCTGAGGCACCCCTCCACTTT.